This T cell receptor (beta chain) is from a study of Ad26.COV2.S vaccination and SARS-CoV-2 variants. Study results and limitations: After vaccination, substantial breadth of spike-specific CD8+ and CD4+ responses was reported. Vaccine and placebo groups showed comparable non-spike TCR breadth. Analyses that measured TCR breadth and depth may have underestimated total T cell responses.

Libraries were prepared by immunoSEQ multiplex PCR; TCRdb keeps only in-frame clonotypes and omits some of them. Here the sample spans just over 350,000 clones, 92% being singletons. Worth noting for this clone: Antigen unknown.

V gave up 7 bases and J gave up 7 bases, with 17 bases separating them. The germline V gene encodes CDR1 MNHEY and CDR2 SMNVEV (reference sequence). The CDR3 totals 13 residues. Specimen: peripheral blood, collected after recovery from COVID-19. V and J are TRBV27 and TRBJ2-7; maybe TRBD1 (5 bases). The receptor's source is a human donor who had recovered from COVID-19. The CDR3 DNA is TGTGCCAGCATGGACAACCTGGTTGGGGAGCAGTACTTC. It translates to CASMDNLVGEQYF.